The following is a T cell receptor beta chain sequence with its context. Antigen unknown. This sample stems from a study of T cell responses to AZD1222 COVID-19 vaccine. Across the study: Whether given at about 4 or about 12 weeks, second doses were pooled.

Study observations and caveats: Spike-specific TCR depth and breadth grew after two AZD1222 doses. Nearly half of the spike-specific TCRs reportedly recognize variant regions that carry no mutations. Among the donors, most were white British and more were female, and clonal diversity was possibly underestimated.

Sequencing used immunoSEQ multiplex PCR; TCRdb keeps in-frame clones, though not all of them. Among tens of thousands of clones listed, approximately 90% were seen once. The sequences come from peripheral blood, collected on day 0 of AZD1222 vaccination. This TCR came from an adult in good health.

CDR3: CASSLEPDDGGSGDLYEQYF. The CDR3 DNA reads as TGTGCCAGCAGCTTAGAACCAGATGACGGGGGTAGCGGTGACCTCTACGAGCAGTACTTC. The chain has TRBV11-3 and TRBJ2-7; maybe TRBD2 (6 bases). In germline, CDR1 is SGHNT, CDR2 YENEEA. Deletions cut 0 bases from V and 3 bases from J, with 27 bases between. The CDR3 loop spans 20 amino acids.